This record covers a single T cell receptor (beta chain). The target antigen is unknown. The PCR used 60 Vbeta and 13 Jbeta primers. This table comes from immunoSEQ multiplex PCR, and its TCRdb copy is limited to in-frame clones, with some not included. Counted here are approximately 170,000 clones, roughly 80% occurring once; the ten biggest clones make up approximately 3.1%. The data are from a study of cytomegalovirus exposure and HLA in healthy donors. Study-wide background: Approximately 85 million unique TCRs from HLA-typed donors were held in an early data release. Study-level findings and limits: In a later analysis, productive TCRs from donors in an Asian-associated ancestry cluster reportedly carried fewer N-insertions than the cohort mean. For cytomegalovirus status, the classifier reportedly gave diagnoses with high specificity and sensitivity. Most TCR sequences were rare, but some public TCRs occurred in many donors.

The germline gives CDR1 MDHEN, CDR2 SYDVKM. The CDR3 sequence is 16 residues long. The V and J ends lost 6 bases and 3 bases, in that order; junction bases with no gene match: 10. The chain has TRBV28 and TRBJ2-1; 8 nucleotides match TRBD1. This TCR was sampled from a woman aged 25-40 years in good health and CMV-seropositive. Source material: PBMCs. CDR3 sequence: CASSLTQGANYNEQFF. The CDR3 DNA is TGTGCCAGCAGCCTAACTCAGGGGGCCAACTACAATGAGCAGTTCTTC.